This paragraph covers one T cell receptor beta chain sequence. These data originate in a study of blood T cell repertoires in COVID-19. Across the whole study: COVID-19 samples from acute and convalescent phases originated in the United States, Italy and Spain. T cells, B-cell-depleted T cells, or PBMCs supplied cDNA or gDNA.

Authors' analysis steps: Counts of nucleated cells, estimated from reference gene primer amplification, were obtained. Sequenced by immunoSEQ multiplex PCR; TCRdb stores in-frame clones only, minus some. V, J and clone size derive from that table, while D and trimming were established from the DNA sequence. The data show 250,000 to 300,000 clones, about 83% seen once. The CDR3 loop spans 12 amino acids. After removal of 4 bases from V and 6 bases from J, the junction contained 0 bases not matched to a gene. CDR1 MGHRA and CDR2 YSYEKL come from the germline V gene. Sequenced: peripheral blood. This sequence originates from a man at least 80 years old with acute or convalescent COVID-19. The chain employs TRBV4-1 and TRBJ2-1, with 7 positions matching TRBD1. CDR3 residues: CASSRQGNEQFF. The DNA for the CDR3 is TGCGCCAGCAGCCGACAGGGCAATGAGCAGTTCTTC.